The 26 T cell receptor beta chains in this list originate from one sample, sequenced in a study of PD-1 blockade in classical Hodgkin lymphoma. Here immunoSEQ multiplex PCR was the method, and the copy in TCRdb shows in-frame clones only, minus some. This sample has about 12,000 clones, with more than 65% found just once. Each of the patients experienced relapse following autologous stem cell transplantation, and their brentuximab vedotin exposure differed. Negative selection with magnets was how CD8+ T cells were isolated from the thawed PBMCs. The input for sequencing was CD8+ T cells from blood, taken at baseline. Receptor source: a human donor with classical Hodgkin lymphoma.

The chain combines TRBV7-2 with TRBJ2-7; D tentatively fits TRBD1 or TRBD2 (5 bases each). The CDR3 totals 14 residues. Trimming shortened V by 3 bases and J by 2 bases, and 11 bases separated the two germline ends. From germline, CDR1 is SGHTA and CDR2 FQGNSA. DNA of the CDR3: TGTGCCAGCAGCTTTGGGACCGCGACCTACGAGCAGTACTTC. Its protein product is CASSFGTATYEQYF.

This chain links TRBV7-2 with TRBJ1-2; no clear D. The CDR3 loop spans 17 amino acids. V lost 3 bases to trimming and J lost 0 bases, with 17 bases between them. CDR1 is SGHTA, CDR2 FQGNSA, per germline. CDR3 sequence (DNA): TGTGCCAGCAGCTTCGATCTACGTTTGAGGGCTAACTATGGCTACACCTTC. Translation: CASSFDLRLRANYGYTF.

This chain uses TRBV5-1 with TRBJ1-2; D not resolved. Trimming cost V 1 base and J 3 bases, with 10 bases left between them. The V gene's germline CDR1 is SGHRS and CDR2 YFSETQ. The CDR3 loop spans 14 amino acids. CDR3 nucleotide sequence: TGCGCCAGCAGCTTGCTGGGAGGAGACTATGGCTACACCTTC. Protein product: CASSLLGGDYGYTF.

This clone has only a few counts. The J gene is TRBJ1-2, the V gene TRBV4-3; TRBD1 might be the D (6 bases). Germline values: CDR1 LGHNA, CDR2 YSLEER. There are 15 residues in the CDR3. The V end lost 1 base, the J end lost 6 bases, and 15 bases lay between the germline ends. The CDR3 DNA sequence: TGCGCCAGCAGCCAAGCAGCGACAGGCTCTGATGGCTACACCTTC. Translating gives CASSQAATGSDGYTF.

The chain joins TRBV13 to TRBJ2-7, with 14 bases identical to TRBD2. V shed 4 bases, J shed 5 bases, and the junction held 10 bases outside the gene matches. Germline CDR1 reads PRHDT; CDR2 reads FYEKMQ (reference sequence). This CDR3 spans 17 amino acids. CDR3 loop: CASSSGTSGGWTHEQYF. DNA of the CDR3: TGTGCCAGCAGCTCCGGGACTAGCGGGGGTTGGACCCACGAGCAGTACTTC.

The chain combines TRBV30 with TRBJ2-2, with TRBD1 matching 8 bases. Germline loops: CDR1 GTSNPN, CDR2 SVGIG (reference sequence). The junction had 7 bases not matched to a gene; V was cut back by 4 bases and J by 6 bases. The CDR3 loop spans 14 amino acids. CDR3 protein: CAWKGQGAAGELFF. DNA for the CDR3: TGTGCCTGGAAGGGGCAGGGGGCCGCCGGGGAGCTGTTTTTT. Full variable domain (remainder filled in from reference TRBV30 and TRBJ2-2): SQTIHQWPATLVQPVGSPLSLECTVEGTSNPNLYWYRQAAGRGLQLLFYSVGIGQISSEVPQNLSASRPQDRQFILSSKKLLLSDSGFYLCAWKGQGAAGELFFGEGSRLTVL.

The chain carries TRBV5-4 and TRBJ2-7, with TRBD1 matching 9 bases. CDR1 is SGHNT, CDR2 YYREEE, per germline (reference sequence). Trimming cost V 6 bases and J 6 bases; bases outside gene matches: 7. CDR3 length: 13 residues. CDR3 DNA: TGTGCCAGCACCTCCGGGACAGGGTTCGAGCAGTACTTC. Protein sequence: CASTSGTGFEQYF.

The chain employs TRBV10-1 and TRBJ2-2; D ambiguous. This CDR3 has 11 amino acids. The germline gives CDR1 WNHNN, CDR2 SYGVQD (reference sequence). V dropped 6 bases and J dropped 3 bases, with 2 bases sitting between them. The CDR3 region is CASRDTGELFF. In DNA form, the CDR3 reads TGCGCCAGCAGAGACACCGGGGAGCTGTTTTTT.

This clone is deemed medium-sized. This chain uses TRBV6-5 with TRBJ1-2; D is undetermined. There are 15 residues in the CDR3. CDR1 and CDR2 from the germline V gene are MNHEY and SVGAGI. The germline V and J ends were trimmed by 5 bases and 4 bases, with 17 bases remaining between them. CDR3 sequence: CASSPQPVEGYGYTF. The CDR3 region has the DNA TGTGCCAGCAGTCCACAGCCCGTTGAAGGCTATGGCTACACCTTC.

This clone was seen just once. The chain combines TRBV6-4 with TRBJ1-5; weak D call: TRBD1 (5 bases). Germline CDR1 is MRHNA and CDR2 is SNTAGT. Trimming shortened V by 0 bases and J by 2 bases, and 8 bases separated the two germline ends. This CDR3 is 15 amino acids long. The chain's CDR3 is CASSDSGGGNQPQHF. The CDR3 nucleotides are TGTGCCAGCAGTGACTCTGGGGGAGGCAATCAGCCCCAGCATTTT.

The chain combines TRBV27 with TRBJ1-5; 7 positions agree with TRBD1. Germline V gene lookup returns CDR1 MNHEY and CDR2 SMNVEV (reference sequence). This CDR3 spans 16 amino acids. With 4 bases clipped from V and 0 bases from J, the junction kept 6 bases outside the gene matches. The chain's CDR3 is CASSSQGWYSNQPQHF. The CDR3 coding sequence is TGTGCCAGCAGTTCACAGGGGTGGTATAGCAATCAGCCCCAGCATTTT.

V usage is TRBV7-9 and J usage is TRBJ2-7; 12 nucleotides match TRBD2. Germline V CDR1 and CDR2: SEHNR, FQNEAQ (reference sequence). This CDR3 has 15 amino acids. Losses at the gene ends were 6 bases for V and 3 bases for J; bases not matched to a gene: 6. The CDR3 sequence is CASRPTSGGYYEQYF. The DNA of the CDR3 is TGTGCCAGCAGACCAACTAGCGGGGGGTACTACGAGCAGTACTTC.

The chain recombines TRBV7-6 with TRBJ2-5; tentative D call: TRBD2 (6 bases). Germline V gene sequence: CDR1 SGHVS, CDR2 FNYEAQ. The CDR3 is 12 residues long. Deletions cut 5 bases from V and 7 bases from J, with 11 bases between. CDR3 nucleotides: TGTGCCAGCAGCGCCGTGGGGGGGACCCAGTACTTC. This sequence encodes CASSAVGGTQYF.

This clone showed up just a few times. This chain uses TRBV28 with TRBJ1-5; D not certain. Germline V gene lookup returns CDR1 MDHEN and CDR2 SYDVKM. This CDR3 has 15 amino acids. Trimming took 4 bases from V and 1 from J, leaving 11 bases between them. As DNA, the CDR3 is TGTGCCAGCAGTTGGTCAGATACCAGCAATCAGCCCCAGCATTTT. Protein sequence: CASSWSDTSNQPQHF.

This clone was seen only once. The rearrangement uses TRBV7-6 and TRBJ2-7, with TRBD1 as a possible D gene (5 bases). The ends were cut back, 0 bases at V and 2 bases at J, with 11 bases in the middle. The CDR3 covers 15 residues. Germline lookup yields CDR1 SGHVS and CDR2 FNYEAQ. The CDR3 coding sequence is TGTGCCAGCAGCTTAGCGATGGGGCTCGCCTACGAGCAGTACTTC. This codes for CASSLAMGLAYEQYF.

The chain joins TRBV19 to TRBJ1-1; D unclear. The V end was cut by 7 bases, the J end by 4 bases, with 13 bases between. Per the germline V gene, CDR1 is LNHDA and CDR2 is SQIVND (reference sequence). This CDR3 is 13 amino acids long. CDR3 in DNA: TGTGCCAGTACGGAGGCTTGGGGCACTGAAGCTTTCTTT. Translation gives CASTEAWGTEAFF. The full variable domain, rest sourced from reference TRBV19 and TRBJ1-1, is DGGITQSPKYLFRKEGQNVTLSCEQNLNHDAMYWYRQDPGQGLRLIYYSQIVNDFQKGDIAEGYSVSREKKESFPLTVTSAQKNPTAFYLCASTEAWGTEAFFGQGTRLTVV.

This chain uses TRBV28 with TRBJ1-2, with unresolved D. The CDR3 loop spans 14 amino acids. Trimming shortened V by 10 bases and J by 2 bases, and 17 bases separated the two germline ends. CDR1 MDHEN and CDR2 SYDVKM come from the germline V gene. CDR3 DNA sequence: TGTGCCACCGTAGCGGCAGGACTAAACTATGGCTACACCTTC. Protein: CATVAAGLNYGYTF.

The chain uses TRBV5-1 and TRBJ1-1; weak D call: TRBD1 (6 bases). Germline CDR1 is SGHRS and CDR2 is YFSETQ. The length of the CDR3 is 15 residues. V gave up 3 bases and J gave up 11 bases, with 23 bases separating them. CDR3 nucleotide sequence: TGCGCCAGCAGCTGGGTGATTCGGGGGCGCGGTGGGGCTTTCTTT. Translating it yields CASSWVIRGRGGAFF. Using reference TRBV5-1 and TRBJ1-1 for the parts outside the CDR3, the full variable domain is KAGVTQTPRYLIKTRGQQVTLSCSPISGHRSVSWYQQTPGQGLQFLFEYFSETQRNKGNFPGRFSGRQFSNSRSEMNVSTLELGDSALYLCASSWVIRGRGGAFFGQGTRLTVV.

The chain couples TRBV27 to TRBJ2-2; no definite D call. This CDR3 spans 17 amino acids. CDR1 and CDR2 from the germline V gene are MNHEY and SMNVEV (reference sequence). V lost 2 bases and J 0 bases, leaving 13 bases between the germline ends. CDR3 sequence: CASSLDPRRTNTGELFF. The CDR3 DNA follows: TGTGCCAGCAGTTTAGACCCCCGCAGGACGAACACCGGGGAGCTGTTTTTT.

The chain recombines TRBV7-9 with TRBJ1-1; tentatively, D is TRBD1 (5 bases). This CDR3 contains 15 residues. Germline V lookup: CDR1 SEHNR, CDR2 FQNEAQ (reference sequence). The V and J ends lost 4 bases and 4 bases respectively, with 16 bases between them. The CDR3 DNA follows: TGTGCCAGCAGCTCTCCTCCTGCAGGGAGCACTGAAGCTTTCTTT. It codes for CASSSPPAGSTEAFF. The entire variable domain, with the rest obtained from reference TRBV7-9 and TRBJ1-1, is as follows: DTGVSQNPRHKITKRGQNVTFRCDPISEHNRLYWYRQTLGQGPEFLTYFQNEAQLEKSRLLSDRFSAERPKGSFSTLEIQRTEQGDSAMYLCASSSPPAGSTEAFFGQGTRLTVV.

In regard to this clone: Other DNA variants within this sample encode the same CDR3. The chain uses TRBV4-3 and TRBJ2-7, with 7 nucleotides matching TRBD2. This CDR3 region has 14 residues. J was trimmed by 2 bases and V by 3 bases; bases with no gene match: 4. Germline-derived CDR1 and CDR2 are LGHNA and YSLEER. The CDR3 reads CASSQARGTYEQYF. Here the CDR3 DNA reads TGCGCCAGCAGCCAGGCGCGGGGGACCTACGAGCAGTACTTC.

The chain employs TRBV7-8 and TRBJ1-2; possible D gene TRBD1, 5 bases. The germline V gene encodes CDR1 SGHVS and CDR2 FQNEAQ. Trimming stripped 2 bases from V and 2 bases from J, with 9 bases between. CDR3 length: 14 amino acids. CDR3 DNA sequence: TGTGCCAGCAGCTTACTAGGGGTGAACTATGGCTACACCTTC. Protein sequence: CASSLLGVNYGYTF.

J is TRBJ2-7 and V is TRBV7-6, with 12 bases that match TRBD2. This CDR3 is 16 amino acids long. Germline CDR1 is SGHVS and CDR2 is FNYEAQ. Germline trimming cut 1 base from V and 3 bases from J; bases unmatched to any gene: 4. The CDR3 loop reads CASSLGTSGAFYEQYF. CDR3 in DNA: TGTGCCAGCAGCTTAGGGACTAGCGGGGCGTTCTACGAGCAGTACTTC.

The CDR3 here is CASSSHPRDFGGQETQYF. Written as DNA, the CDR3 is TGTGCCAGCAGTTCCCACCCCCGGGACTTTGGGGGCCAAGAGACCCAGTACTTC. V usage is TRBV27 and J usage is TRBJ2-5; TRBD2 is a possible D gene (6 bases). The germline V and J ends were trimmed by 4 bases and 1 base, with 22 bases remaining between them. The CDR3 runs to 18 residues. Germline V lookup: CDR1 MNHEY, CDR2 SMNVEV (reference sequence).

The CDR3 nucleotides read TGTGCCAGCAGCTTAGGAGTTTTTGCCGAGCAGTACTTC. As protein: CASSLGVFAEQYF. This chain connects TRBV7-2 to TRBJ2-7; D is unclear. The CDR3 length is 13 residues. With 1 base removed from V and 6 bases from J, the gap between germline ends came to 10 bases. CDR1 and CDR2 (germline): SGHTA, FQGNSA.

The J gene is TRBJ1-1, the V gene TRBV23-1, with D maybe TRBD1 (6 bases). TRBV23-1 counts as an open reading frame of uncertain function. This CDR3 comprises 17 residues. Trimming took 0 bases from V and 1 from J, leaving 15 bases between them. In DNA form, the CDR3 reads TGCGCCAGCAGTCAATCGAGCCAACGGACAGAGAACACTGAAGCTTTCTTT. Translation gives CASSQSSQRTENTEAFF.